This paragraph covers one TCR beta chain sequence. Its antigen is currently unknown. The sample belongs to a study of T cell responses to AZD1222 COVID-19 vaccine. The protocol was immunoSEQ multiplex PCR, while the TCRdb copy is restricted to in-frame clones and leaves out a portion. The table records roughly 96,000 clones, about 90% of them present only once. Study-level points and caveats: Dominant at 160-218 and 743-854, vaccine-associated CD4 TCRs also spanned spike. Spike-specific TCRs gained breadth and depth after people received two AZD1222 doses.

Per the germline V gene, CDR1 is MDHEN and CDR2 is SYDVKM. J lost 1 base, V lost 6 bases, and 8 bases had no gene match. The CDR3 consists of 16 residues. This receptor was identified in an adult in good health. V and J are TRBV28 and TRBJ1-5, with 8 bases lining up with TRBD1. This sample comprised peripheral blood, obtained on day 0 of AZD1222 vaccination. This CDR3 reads CASRPGQGRSNQPQHF. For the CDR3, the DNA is TGTGCCAGCAGACCCGGACAGGGCAGAAGCAATCAGCCCCAGCATTTT.